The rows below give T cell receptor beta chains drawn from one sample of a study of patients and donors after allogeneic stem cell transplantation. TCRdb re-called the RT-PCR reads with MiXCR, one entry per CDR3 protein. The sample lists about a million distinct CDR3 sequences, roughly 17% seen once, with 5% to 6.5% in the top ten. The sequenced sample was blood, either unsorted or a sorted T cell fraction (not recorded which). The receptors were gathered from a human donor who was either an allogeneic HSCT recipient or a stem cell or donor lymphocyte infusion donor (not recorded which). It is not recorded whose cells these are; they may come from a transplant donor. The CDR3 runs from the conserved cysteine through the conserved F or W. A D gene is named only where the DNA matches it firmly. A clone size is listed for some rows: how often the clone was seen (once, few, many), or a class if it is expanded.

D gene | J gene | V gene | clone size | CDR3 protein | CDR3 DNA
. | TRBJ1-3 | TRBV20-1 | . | CSARAGYSSGNTIYF | TGCAGTGCTAGAGCGGGTTACAGTTCTGGAAACACCATATATTTT
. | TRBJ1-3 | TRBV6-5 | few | CASSYEGDTIYF | TGTGCCAGCAGTTACGAGGGGGACACCATATATTTT
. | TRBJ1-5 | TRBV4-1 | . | CASSQVQGHNQPQHF | TGCGCCAGCAGCCAAGTGCAGGGGCACAATCAGCCCCAGCATTTT
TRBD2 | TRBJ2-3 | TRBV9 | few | CASSVASGRDTQYF | TGTGCCAGCAGCGTAGCTAGCGGGAGAGATACGCAGTATTTT
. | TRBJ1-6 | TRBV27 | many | CASSFRASNSPLHF | TGTGCCAGCAGTTTCAGGGCGAGTAATTCACCCCTCCACTTT
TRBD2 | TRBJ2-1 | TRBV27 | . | CASSRLLAGGPTEQFF | TGTGCCAGCAGCCGCCTACTAGCGGGAGGGCCCACTGAGCAGTTCTTC
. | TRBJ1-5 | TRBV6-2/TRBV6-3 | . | CASSQGAPQHF | TGTGCCAGCTCCCAAGGTGCGCCCCAGCATTTT
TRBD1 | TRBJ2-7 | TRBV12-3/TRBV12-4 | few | CASTESGTGNYEQYF | TGTGCCAGCACCGAATCTGGGACAGGGAACTACGAGCAGTACTTC
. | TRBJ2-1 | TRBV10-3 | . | CAISVLDEQFF | TGTGCCATCAGTGTCCTGGATGAGCAGTTCTTC
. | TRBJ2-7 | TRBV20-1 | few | CSADPGLDSYEQYF | TGCAGTGCTGACCCGGGACTGGACTCCTACGAGCAGTACTTC
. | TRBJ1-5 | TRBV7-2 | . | CASSSGMGGFQPQHF | TGTGCCAGCAGCTCCGGAATGGGAGGGTTTCAGCCCCAGCATTTT
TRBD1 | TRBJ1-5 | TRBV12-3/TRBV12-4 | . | CASSFGPGGEQPQHF | TGTGCCAGCAGTTTTGGGCCAGGGGGTGAACAGCCCCAGCATTTT
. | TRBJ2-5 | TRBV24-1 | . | CATSGVQETQYF | TGTGCCACCAGTGGGGTCCAAGAGACCCAGTACTTC
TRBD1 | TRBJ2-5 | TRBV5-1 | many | CASSGTVQETQYF | TGCGCCAGCAGCGGGACAGTGCAAGAGACCCAGTACTTC
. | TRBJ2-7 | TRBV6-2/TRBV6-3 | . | CASRTGQNYEQYF | TGTGCCAGCAGAACCGGACAGAACTACGAGCAGTACTTC
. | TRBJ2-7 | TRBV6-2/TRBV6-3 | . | CASAVRLPSSEQYF | TGTGCCAGCGCCGTCAGGCTCCCATCCTCCGAGCAGTACTTC
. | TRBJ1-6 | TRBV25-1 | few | CASSVRGALENSPLHF | TGTGCCAGCAGTGTACGGGGGGCGCTGGAAAATTCACCCCTCCACTTT
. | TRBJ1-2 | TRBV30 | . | CAWSVFVLPYGYTF | TGTGCCTGGAGTGTTTTTGTCCTACCCTATGGCTACACCTTC
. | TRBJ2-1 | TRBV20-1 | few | CSARSPNEQFF | TGCAGTGCTAGGTCCCCAAATGAGCAGTTCTTC
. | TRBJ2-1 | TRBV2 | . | CARAPSVSYNEQFF | TGTGCCAGAGCCCCCAGCGTCTCCTACAATGAGCAGTTCTTC
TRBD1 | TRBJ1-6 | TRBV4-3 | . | CASSQDYQGASPLHF | TGCGCCAGCAGCCAAGATTACCAGGGGGCCTCACCCCTCCACTTT
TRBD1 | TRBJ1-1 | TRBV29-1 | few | CSALGGQAATF | TGCAGCGCCCTAGGGGGCCAGGCTGCGACTTTT
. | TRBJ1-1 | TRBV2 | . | CASVGTEAFF | TGTGCCAGCGTAGGAACTGAAGCTTTCTTT
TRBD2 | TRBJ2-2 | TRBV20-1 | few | CSARDTSGPMRELFF | TGCAGTGCTAGAGATACTAGCGGGCCGATGCGGGAGCTGTTTTTT